This TCR beta chain was sequenced during a study of shared clonotypes between healthy human individuals. Turning to the study itself: The study drew on two women and a few men aged 18 to 49 as donors.

Only in-frame clones appear in the TCRdb table, and some are missing; sequencing was by immunoSEQ multiplex PCR. The sample includes over 1.5 million clones, 95% to 99% of them seen just once. The CDR3 consists of 17 residues. Germline V lookup: CDR1 SNHLY, CDR2 FYNNEI. The trim removed 4 bases at V and 8 bases at J, leaving 13 bases unmatched. The material sequenced was naive CD4+ T cells sorted from blood. Subset meaning: CD45RA+ positively selected. This chain joins TRBV2 and TRBJ2-1; TRBD2 aligns across 11 bases. This TCR came from a man aged 25 to 45 in good health. CDR3 protein: CASSGPTLAGVSHEQFF. The CDR3 coding sequence is TGTGCCAGCAGTGGCCCCACACTAGCGGGAGTGAGCCATGAGCAGTTCTTC.